This TCR beta chain comes out of a study of blood T cell repertoires in COVID-19. Background on the study: The cDNA or gDNA used as material had been derived from T cells, B-cell-depleted T cells, or PBMCs.

Profiling relied on immunoSEQ multiplex PCR, and the TCRdb table lists in-frame clones only, not all of them. Counted here are 210,000 or so clones, about nine tenths occurring once; the ten biggest clones make up approximately 4.8%. Between the trimmed V and J ends, which lost 8 bases and 2 bases, there was a span of 13 bases. The V gene's germline CDR1 is LGHDT and CDR2 YNNKEL (reference sequence). The CDR3 covers 14 residues. The source of this sequence is a man in his fifties with acute or convalescent COVID-19. The V call is TRBV3-1 (or the pseudogene TRBV3-2), the J call TRBJ1-5, with D possibly matching TRBD1 (6 bases). Input material: peripheral blood. In nucleotides, the CDR3 is TGTGCCAGCGCAGCGGCAGGGGGCAATCAGCCCCAGCATTTT. As protein: CASAAAGGNQPQHF.